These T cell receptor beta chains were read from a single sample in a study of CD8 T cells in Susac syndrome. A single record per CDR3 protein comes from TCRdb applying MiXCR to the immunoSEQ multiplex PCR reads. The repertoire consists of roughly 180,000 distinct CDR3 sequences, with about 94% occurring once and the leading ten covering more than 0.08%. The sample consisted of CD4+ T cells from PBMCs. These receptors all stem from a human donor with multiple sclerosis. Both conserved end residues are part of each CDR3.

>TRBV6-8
CASSYGQRTEAFF
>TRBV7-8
CASSLEQQEGTGELFF
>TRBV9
CASSATGQGYGYTF
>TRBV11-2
CASSFGSLGTAYGYTF
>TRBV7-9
CASSFQGVDTEAFF
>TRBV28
CASSLSVYGYTF
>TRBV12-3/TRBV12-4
CASSRENGEQYF
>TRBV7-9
CASSLDRWGWMNTEAFF
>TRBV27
CASSTDRGQGNQPQHF
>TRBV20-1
CSATRNADPDEQFF
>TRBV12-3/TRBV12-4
CASSTGTGLEQYF
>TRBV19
CASRSNGGSAQYF
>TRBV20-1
CSALSVRAGWDNEQFF
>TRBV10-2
CASSESGRQGLGYGYTF
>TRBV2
CASSVSGRAYEQYF
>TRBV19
CASSNPSARGSYNEQFF
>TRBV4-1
CASSSAYKGMGGYTF
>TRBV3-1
CASSQVGAHEQYF
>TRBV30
CAWSPGILTNEKLFF
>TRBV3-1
CASSQGTSGGETDTQYF
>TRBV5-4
CASSQSGLAQETQYF
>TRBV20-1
CSAREWGAANTGELFF
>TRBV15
CATSRDVGLASYEQYF
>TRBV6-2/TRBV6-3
CASSRDMNTGELFF
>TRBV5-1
CASSFSPTQGEQFF
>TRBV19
CASSMPGRNEQYF
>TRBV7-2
CASSFGQGRSSYNSPLHF
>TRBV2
CASSVSGEADTQYF
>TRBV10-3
CAISESSTSNQETQYF
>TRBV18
CASSPWTGNTIYF
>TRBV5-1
CASSLDPQETQYF
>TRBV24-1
CATISYTGELFF
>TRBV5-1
CASSLVGTGNSPLHF
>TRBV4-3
CASSPDPTRGGGYGYTF
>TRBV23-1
CAWGQGAQPQHF
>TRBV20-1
CSAPSGGETQYF
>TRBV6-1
CASSLQGATGELFF
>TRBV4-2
CASSQGGGPYGYTF
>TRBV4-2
CASSQERVRKAFF
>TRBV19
CASSPETGNLAKNIQYF
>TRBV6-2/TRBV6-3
CASSYSAGTYEQYF
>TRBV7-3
CASSLFGDTQYF
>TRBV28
CASSWEGTGELFF
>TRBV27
CATKGVGNTEAFF
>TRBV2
CASSDQIHEKLFF
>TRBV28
CASSFHGTGNSPLHF
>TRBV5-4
CASSLEQHSTQYF
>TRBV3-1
CASSQDLMNGAVSYGYTF
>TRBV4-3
CASSHRQSLAKNIQYF
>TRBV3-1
CASSPESGRASEQFF
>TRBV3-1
CASSRTSTSLETQYF
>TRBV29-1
CSAREGNQQETQYF
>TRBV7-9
CASSPGGTVGNTIYF
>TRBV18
CASSPQSFSDGYTF
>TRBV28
CASSLSLLAKNIQYF
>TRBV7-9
CASSLGVNQPQHF
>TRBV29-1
CSVEAVGIGTEAFF